Presented here are 32 T cell receptor beta chains from one specimen sequenced in a study of blood T cell repertoires in COVID-19. The assay was immunoSEQ multiplex PCR, and TCRdb's table has in-frame clones only and misses some. The repertoire includes about 350,000 clones, about 89% of them detected once, and just under 6.5% sits in the top ten. Sequencing was performed on peripheral blood. The receptors shown here come from a woman between 45 and 60 years old with COVID-19, enrolled during active disease.

The CDR3 DNA is TGCAGCGTTGGCCCCTCCCGGGACAGCAAGACTAACTATGGCTACACCTTC. It yields the protein CSVGPSRDSKTNYGYTF. The chain couples TRBV29-1 to TRBJ1-2; 7 nucleotides match TRBD1. V gave up 4 bases and J gave up 0 bases; unmatched junction bases: 14. CDR3 length equals 17 residues. Germline V gives CDR1 SQVTM, CDR2 ANQGSEA.

The gene calls are TRBV11-2 and TRBJ1-6; D remains unclear. The ends were cut back, 3 bases at V and 10 bases at J, with 13 bases in the middle. The CDR3 loop spans 14 amino acids. Looked up from germline, CDR1 is SGHAT and CDR2 is FQNNGV. CDR3 in amino acids: CASSFVGVVSPLHF. The CDR3 nucleotides are TGTGCCAGCAGCTTTGTCGGGGTAGTGTCACCCCTCCACTTT.

The chain links TRBV24-1 to TRBJ2-7; D possibly corresponds to TRBD2 (5 bases). The V end was cut by 4 bases, the J end by 4 bases, with 16 bases between. Germline V gives CDR1 KGHDR, CDR2 SFDVKD. The CDR3 consists of 15 residues. CDR3 coding DNA: TGTGCCACCAGTGACCGCACAGAGGGCTATTACGAGCAGTACTTC. This sequence encodes CATSDRTEGYYEQYF.

The chain carries TRBV2 and TRBJ1-1, with a weak D call TRBD1 (6 bases). In germline, CDR1 is SNHLY, CDR2 FYNNEI. Trimming took 7 bases from V and 11 from J, leaving 20 bases between them. This CDR3 region has 13 residues. This CDR3 reads CASTEGGALGAFF. For the CDR3, the DNA is TGTGCCAGCACCGAGGGGGGGGCATTGGGGGCTTTCTTT.

The CDR3, as DNA: TGCGCCAGCAGCATCGGGACAGGGTTGACCTACAATGAGCAGTTCTTC. Translating it yields CASSIGTGLTYNEQFF. The chain couples TRBV5-1 to TRBJ2-1; TRBD1 matches 9 bases. Germline V gene data show CDR1 as SGHRS and CDR2 as YFSETQ. Germline trimming cut 4 bases from V and 2 bases from J; bases unmatched to any gene: 7. CDR3 length: 16 amino acids.

This clone was counted a single time. CDR3 coding DNA: TGTGCCAGCTCACCACCGAGCGGGACCGATTACGAGCAGTACTTC. Its translation: CASSPPSGTDYEQYF. The rearrangement joins TRBV18 to TRBJ2-7; TRBD2 matches at 7 bases. Trimming removed 0 bases from V and 4 bases from J; junction bases left unmatched: 6. Germline V lookup: CDR1 KGHSH, CDR2 LQKENI. The CDR3 sequence is 15 residues long.

The chain joins TRBV4-1 to TRBJ2-5; the D gene is possibly TRBD2 (5 bases). V dropped 5 bases and J dropped 2 bases, with 12 bases sitting between them. The CDR3 consists of 14 residues. The germline V gene encodes CDR1 MGHRA and CDR2 YSYEKL. The CDR3 is CASSSLLVQETQYF. For the CDR3, the DNA is TGCGCCAGCAGCTCGTTACTAGTACAAGAGACCCAGTACTTC.

This chain links TRBV29-1 with TRBJ2-5; D is unclear. The CDR3 runs to 13 residues. V lost 3 bases and J lost 1, with 9 bases in between. The V gene's germline CDR1 is SQVTM and CDR2 ANQGSEA. The CDR3 nucleotides are TGCAGCGTTGACCAACAGCTCCAAGAGACCCAGTACTTC. This translates into CSVDQQLQETQYF.

The chain is built from TRBV4-1 and TRBJ2-1, with D perhaps TRBD2 (7 bases). The CDR3 totals 17 residues. The germline V gene encodes CDR1 MGHRA and CDR2 YSYEKL. V was clipped by 4 bases and J by 0 bases, with 16 bases between them. CDR3 in DNA: TGCGCCAGCAGCCCAATCGGAGGGGGGGTCTCCTACAATGAGCAGTTCTTC. Translation: CASSPIGGGVSYNEQFF.

The chain is built from TRBV4-3 and TRBJ1-1; D is perhaps TRBD1 (5 bases). CDR3 length: 16 residues. Germline assignment: CDR1 LGHNA and CDR2 YSLEER. Trimming took off 0 bases at V and 5 bases at J, with 16 bases between the two ends. The CDR3 bases are TGCGCCAGCAGCCAAGAACCCGCAGGGTCGCAGACTGAAGCTTTCTTT. Translated: CASSQEPAGSQTEAFF.

V gene TRBV27 combines with J gene TRBJ2-4; tentative D call: TRBD2 (6 bases). Per the germline V gene, CDR1 is MNHEY and CDR2 is SMNVEV (reference sequence). The CDR3 length is 13 residues. The V end was cut by 5 bases, the J end by 7 bases, with 12 bases between. CDR3 region: CASSLGTRNIQYF. The CDR3 nucleotides are TGTGCCAGCAGTCTTGGGACTCGGAACATTCAGTACTTC.

This chain connects TRBV5-4 to TRBJ2-5; 7 bases map to TRBD1. Trimming cost V 0 bases and J 8 bases; bases outside gene matches: 13. Germline V CDR1 and CDR2: SGHNT, YYREEE (reference sequence). CDR3 length: 16 amino acids. CDR3 in amino acids: CASSLVAGTAILTQYF. For the CDR3, the DNA is TGTGCCAGCAGCTTGGTGGCCGGGACAGCAATTTTAACCCAGTACTTC.

The chain has TRBV6-4 and TRBJ2-1; 7 bases are a match to TRBD1. The CDR3 extends over 13 amino acids. From germline, CDR1 is MRHNA and CDR2 SNTAGT. The trim removed 6 bases at V and 4 bases at J, leaving 3 bases unmatched. The CDR3 loop reads CASRRDSYNEQFF. CDR3 bases: TGTGCCAGCAGAAGGGACAGTTACAATGAGCAGTTCTTC.

The J gene is TRBJ2-2, the V gene TRBV30, with a possible D match to TRBD2 (6 bases). This CDR3 region has 14 residues. The V and J ends lost 5 bases and 6 bases respectively, with 16 bases between them. Germline CDR1 is GTSNPN and CDR2 is SVGIG (reference sequence). This chain's CDR3 is CAWDRGWGAGELFF. The CDR3 region has the DNA TGTGCCTGGGATAGGGGATGGGGGGCCGGGGAGCTGTTTTTT. The full variable domain, in which reference TRBV30 and TRBJ2-2 provide the parts outside the CDR3, is SQTIHQWPATLVQPVGSPLSLECTVEGTSNPNLYWYRQAAGRGLQLLFYSVGIGQISSEVPQNLSASRPQDRQFILSSKKLLLSDSGFYLCAWDRGWGAGELFFGEGSRLTVL.

This rearrangement joins TRBV19 to TRBJ1-2; D gene unclear. This CDR3 is 14 amino acids long. Germline V gives CDR1 LNHDA, CDR2 SQIVND (reference sequence). Between the trimmed V and J ends, which lost 0 bases and 9 bases, there was a span of 14 bases. The CDR3 nucleotides read TGTGCCAGTAGTATAGATCGAATGGCAGTCAGCTACACCTTC. Translating gives CASSIDRMAVSYTF. Drawing the rest from reference TRBV19 and TRBJ1-2, the complete variable domain is DGGITQSPKYLFRKEGQNVTLSCEQNLNHDAMYWYRQDPGQGLRLIYYSQIVNDFQKGDIAEGYSVSREKKESFPLTVTSAQKNPTAFYLCASSIDRMAVSYTFGSGTRLTVV.

The V and J genes are TRBV10-3 and TRBJ2-7; D gene unclear. The CDR3 has 14 amino acids. The germline V and J ends were trimmed by 3 bases and 3 bases, with 12 bases remaining between them. CDR1 and CDR2 from the germline V gene are ENHRY and SYGVKD. In DNA form, the CDR3 reads TGTGCCATCAGTGAACCGGGTGCCATCTACGAGCAGTACTTC. It specifies CAISEPGAIYEQYF.

V usage is TRBV18 and J usage is TRBJ2-5; D perhaps matches TRBD2 (5 bases). Trimming took 2 bases from V and 1 from J, leaving 14 bases between them. Germline V gene data show CDR1 as KGHSH and CDR2 as LQKENI. The CDR3 extends over 16 amino acids. The DNA for the CDR3 is TGTGCCAGCTCACCAGCCGTGTGGGAGCTCCAAGAGACCCAGTACTTC. It yields the protein CASSPAVWELQETQYF. Full variable domain (rest looked up from reference TRBV18 and TRBJ2-5): NAGVMQNPRHLVRRRGQEARLRCSPMKGHSHVYWYRQLPEEGLKFMVYLQKENIIDESGMPKERFSAEFPKEGPSILRIQQVVRGDSAAYFCASSPAVWELQETQYFGPGTRLLVL.

The genes are TRBV12-3 or TRBV12-4 and TRBJ2-1; TRBD1 might be the D (5 bases). The CDR3 totals 11 residues. The ends were cut back, 5 bases at V and 8 bases at J, with 7 bases in the middle. The CDR3 nucleotides are TGTGCCAGCAGTCGCAGGGATGAGCAGTTCTTC. It specifies CASSRRDEQFF.

The chain carries TRBV6-2 or TRBV6-3 and TRBJ1-1, with D hard to call. Trimming removed 2 bases from V and 7 bases from J, with 26 bases in between. In germline, CDR1 is MNHEY, CDR2 SVGEGT. The CDR3 extends over 18 amino acids. The CDR3: CASSYGYGRARAGLEAFF. The CDR3 bases are TGTGCCAGCAGTTACGGCTATGGGAGGGCAAGGGCGGGCCTTGAAGCTTTCTTT.

This clone was counted a few times. This chain links TRBV4-2 with TRBJ1-6; TRBD1 matches at 9 bases. Trimming at V came to 1 base and at J to 7 bases, leaving 11 bases not matched to a gene. The CDR3 covers 18 residues. Germline V gene lookup returns CDR1 LGHNA and CDR2 YNFKEQ. The CDR3 here is CASSQGLGQGDRNSPLHF. DNA for the CDR3: TGTGCCAGCAGCCAAGGCTTGGGACAGGGTGATAGGAATTCACCCCTCCACTTT.

This chain links TRBV18 with TRBJ2-7; maybe TRBD1 (6 bases). The germline V gene encodes CDR1 KGHSH and CDR2 LQKENI. There are 16 residues in the CDR3. With 1 base removed from V and 2 bases from J, the gap between germline ends came to 15 bases. CDR3 loop: CASSPRRGAGAYEQYF. The CDR3 DNA reads TGTGCCAGCTCACCACGACGTGGGGCAGGGGCCTACGAGCAGTACTTC.

The rearrangement links TRBV20-1 to TRBJ1-1; 7 bases are a match to TRBD1. Germline CDR1 is DFQATT and CDR2 is SNEGSKA (reference sequence). The ends lost 7 bases at V and 9 bases at J; junction bases unmatched: 8. The CDR3 extends over 11 amino acids. CDR3 bases: TGCAGTGGTAGTCAGGGGGGTCAAGCTTTCTTT. This translates into CSGSQGGQAFF.

The rearrangement joins TRBV18 to TRBJ2-7, with TRBD1 matching 8 bases. The V gene end was trimmed by 5 bases and the J gene end by 1 base; junction bases not matched to a gene: 1. The CDR3 loop spans 13 amino acids. Germline V CDR1 and CDR2: KGHSH, LQKENI. The chain's CDR3 is CASSRDRSYEQYF. For the CDR3, the DNA is TGTGCCAGCTCAAGGGACAGGTCCTACGAGCAGTACTTC.

The rearrangement uses TRBV7-6 and TRBJ1-3; TRBD1 matches 7 bases. The CDR3 totals 17 residues. Germline CDR1 is SGHVS and CDR2 is FNYEAQ. Trimming cost V 5 bases and J 3 bases; bases outside gene matches: 13. This CDR3 reads CASSPLAGQVDGNTIYF. CDR3 nucleotide sequence: TGTGCCAGCAGCCCATTAGCCGGACAGGTAGATGGAAACACCATATATTTT.

The rearrangement joins TRBV15 to TRBJ1-1; weak D call: TRBD1 (6 bases). Germline values: CDR1 LNHNV, CDR2 YYDKDF (reference sequence). Trimming took off 2 bases at V and 4 bases at J, with 11 bases between the two ends. This CDR3 is built from 14 residues. CDR3 sequence reads: CATSRTGIRTEAFF. DNA for the CDR3: TGTGCCACCAGCAGAACAGGGATTCGCACTGAAGCTTTCTTT.

V usage is TRBV9 and J usage is TRBJ2-1; 7 bases are a match to TRBD2. Germline CDR1 and CDR2: SGDLS and YYNGEE. CDR3 size: 16 residues. Trimming at V came to 0 bases and at J to 4 bases, leaving 7 bases not matched to a gene. DNA for the CDR3: TGTGCCAGCAGCGTAGTGGGTAGCGGGCTTTACAATGAGCAGTTCTTC. It codes for CASSVVGSGLYNEQFF.

The V and J genes are TRBV5-1 and TRBJ2-5; unclear D gene. Germline values: CDR1 SGHRS, CDR2 YFSETQ. The CDR3 covers 12 residues. V was trimmed by 3 bases and J by 5 bases, leaving 8 bases between them. CDR3 sequence reads: CASSSPRETQYF. Here the CDR3 DNA reads TGCGCCAGCAGCTCTCCTCGGGAGACCCAGTACTTC.

The chain uses TRBV12-5 and TRBJ2-7; 7 positions agree with TRBD1. Germline V gives CDR1 LGHNT, CDR2 FRNRAP. This CDR3 has 14 amino acids. With 1 base clipped from V and 7 bases from J, the junction kept 7 bases outside the gene matches. The CDR3 region is CASGLDRGAWEQYF. The CDR3 nucleotides read TGTGCTAGTGGTTTGGACAGGGGTGCCTGGGAGCAGTACTTC.

The rearrangement uses TRBV5-1 and TRBJ2-7; D is unclear. The CDR3 extends over 12 amino acids. From germline, CDR1 is SGHRS and CDR2 YFSETQ. The germline V and J ends were trimmed by 2 bases and 7 bases, with 10 bases remaining between them. CDR3 nucleotide sequence: TGCGCCAGCAGCTTTCCAAACCGGGAGCAGTACTTC. It is translated as CASSFPNREQYF. The complete variable domain, with remaining parts taken from reference TRBV5-1 and TRBJ2-7, reads KAGVTQTPRYLIKTRGQQVTLSCSPISGHRSVSWYQQTPGQGLQFLFEYFSETQRNKGNFPGRFSGRQFSNSRSEMNVSTLELGDSALYLCASSFPNREQYFGPGTRLTVT.

The V and J genes are TRBV27 and TRBJ1-1, with D hard to call. Germline CDR1 is MNHEY and CDR2 is SMNVEV (reference sequence). CDR3 size: 14 residues. The V gene lost 6 bases and the J gene lost 1 base, with 12 bases spanning the gap. The CDR3 spells CASSPQSPNTEAFF. The CDR3 DNA is TGTGCCAGCAGCCCTCAAAGCCCGAACACTGAAGCTTTCTTT.

This clone was recorded only once. This chain joins TRBV18 and TRBJ1-1; no firm D call. This CDR3 is built from 16 residues. Germline V lookup: CDR1 KGHSH, CDR2 LQKENI. The V end lost 2 bases, the J end lost 1 base, and 14 bases lay between the germline ends. CDR3 nucleotide sequence: TGTGCCAGCTCACCAAAAAGAACAGCCGAGAACACTGAAGCTTTCTTT. This codes for CASSPKRTAENTEAFF.

This clone was counted ten times or more. The CDR3 DNA is TGCGCCAGCAGTGTCCAGAATGAGCAGTTCTTC. Its translation is CASSVQNEQFF. This chain connects TRBV10-2 to TRBJ2-1; D not certain. There are 11 residues in the CDR3. Germline V CDR1 and CDR2: WSHSY, SAAADI. V dropped 4 bases and J dropped 7 bases, with 5 bases sitting between them.